Listed below are T cell receptor beta chains from one sample, sequenced in a study of T cell repertoires in cytomegalovirus infection. TCRdb ran MiXCR on the reads and lists one entry per CDR3 protein. The sample consists of roughly 80,000 distinct CDR3 sequences, about 24% of them appearing once. Antigen specificity for these receptors is unknown. Sample: CD8+ T cells from cultured PBMCs, taken from culture after CMV antigen stimulation. These receptors came from a human donor in good health (CMV status not recorded). Some clones in this sample may be carry-over from other donors' samples. The CDR3 runs from the conserved cysteine through the conserved F or W. The size entry is marked missing in some rows and otherwise reads once, few, many or a size class.

v_gene	j_gene	abundance	CDR3aa
TRBV2	TRBJ2-7	NA	CASSISGGHYEQYF
TRBV7-9	TRBJ2-7	many	CASSFGQGPEQYF
TRBV3-1	TRBJ2-7	NA	CASSPGLAGYEQYF
TRBV11-2	TRBJ2-3	NA	CASSLKAVRDTQYF
TRBV7-9	TRBJ1-1	few	CASLGRANTEAFF
TRBV7-9	TRBJ2-2	NA	CASRSAGATTGELFF
TRBV11-2	TRBJ1-1	few	CASSGGTGWDTEAFF
TRBV11-3	TRBJ2-5	NA	CAAWTAQETQYF
TRBV7-6	TRBJ2-1	few	CASSTTSGGTGDYNEQFF
TRBV5-4	TRBJ2-7	NA	CASSLPGASYEQYF
TRBV2	TRBJ2-1	many	CASKQEGAYNEQFF
TRBV6-2/TRBV6-3	TRBJ1-1	few	CASRYRGATEAFF
TRBV6-5	TRBJ1-2	few	CASSYGGSGYTF
TRBV7-9	TRBJ2-1	NA	CASSLPGLADHEQFF
TRBV12-3/TRBV12-4	TRBJ2-1	few	CASSSWTGGNEQFF
TRBV7-9	TRBJ1-1	many	CASSLGETNTEAFF
TRBV16	TRBJ1-2	NA	CASSQSEGGHF
TRBV9	TRBJ2-1	few	CASNLGRLDNEQFF
TRBV7-6	TRBJ2-3	many	CASSFPESGLSTDTQYF
TRBV7-9	TRBJ1-4	few	CASSTTGSGKLFF
TRBV29-1	TRBJ1-2	NA	CSVPGGTDYGYTF
TRBV12-3/TRBV12-4	TRBJ2-2	many	CASSFGSGRQGKSNTGELFF
TRBV6-2/TRBV6-3	TRBJ1-1	NA	CASSPDGTEAFF
TRBV27	TRBJ2-7	few	CASSLYGNSYEQYF
TRBV7-8	TRBJ1-1	many	CASSLAPNTEAFF
TRBV27	TRBJ2-5	NA	CASSLGLAGGLEGETQYF
TRBV7-6	TRBJ2-5	NA	CASSSLAGGIQETQYF
TRBV5-1	TRBJ2-3	NA	CASRGIGREGHNTDTQYF
TRBV4-3	TRBJ2-3	many	CASSHSAGGTDTQYF
TRBV6-6	TRBJ2-3	few	CASGKYLAGGPSTDTQYF
TRBV5-5	TRBJ2-1	NA	CASSFQGNSYNEQFF
TRBV6-2/TRBV6-3	TRBJ2-3	many	CASSYPSEGGPSTDTQYF
TRBV7-4	TRBJ2-5	NA	CASTVAVQETQYF
TRBV27	TRBJ2-2	NA	CASSLGQGIYTGELFF
TRBV28	TRBJ2-7	NA	CASSLNIGYEQYF
TRBV7-9	TRBJ1-1	many	CASSLNEGVTEAFF
TRBV7-6	TRBJ1-1	many	CASSAPSGVMNTEAFF
TRBV4-1	TRBJ1-4	NA	CASRPPEEGRSEKLFF
TRBV7-2	TRBJ2-3	many	CASSLALGTSGRGAMSTDTQYF
TRBV7-9	TRBJ1-2	NA	CASIKPGGRYGYTF
TRBV6-2/TRBV6-3	TRBJ2-7	many	CASSYSKEEQYF
TRBV7-3	TRBJ2-2	NA	CASSLAPQGTGELFF
TRBV11-3	TRBJ1-2	NA	CASSLAGIYGYTF
TRBV20-1	TRBJ2-6	NA	CSARRPDSGANVLTF
TRBV20-1	TRBJ2-1	NA	CSARDYPTSGLDNEQFF
TRBV12-5	TRBJ2-1	many	CASGYPGQINEQFF
TRBV6-1	TRBJ1-2	many	CASSAAASDYGYTF
TRBV7-6	TRBJ2-2	few	CASRPGGGGGELFF
TRBV19	TRBJ1-4	medium-sized	CASSPRAGQGNEKLFF
TRBV7-2	TRBJ2-1	many	CASSLDREVDEQFF